A selection of T cell receptor beta chains follows, all from one sample in a study of T cells in Graves' hyperthyroidism and ophthalmopathy. Each CDR3 protein gets one entry after TCRdb re-called the multiplex PCR reads with MiXCR. The data show a few hundred thousand distinct CDR3 sequences, approximately 44% seen once. The sequenced sample consisted of peripheral blood or thyroid tissue (not recorded which). These receptors were obtained from a woman under 30 with Graves' hyperthyroidism. Both conserved end residues are part of each CDR3. Fields, in order: V gene, J gene, clone size, D gene, CDR3 protein, CDR3 DNA. A D gene is named only where the DNA matches it firmly. Rows give clone size only sometimes, using once, few, many, or a class for an expanded clone.

TRBV20-1	TRBJ2-5	-	TRBD2	CSADAGGPYEQYF	TGCAGTGCTGATGCGGGAGGGCCGTATGAGCAGTACTTC
TRBV20-1	TRBJ1-2	-	-	CSARPGDNYGYTF	TGCAGTGCTAGACCGGGGGATAACTATGGCTACACCTTC
TRBV7-9	TRBJ2-7	many	TRBD1	CASSFPGQEPYEQYF	TGTGCCAGCAGCTTCCCCGGACAGGAGCCCTACGAGCAGTACTTC
TRBV7-9	TRBJ1-2	few	TRBD1	CASSPRDRPQGGYTF	TGTGCCAGCAGCCCACGGGACAGGCCCCAAGGGGGCTACACCTTC
TRBV24-1	TRBJ1-2	-	-	CATSKNGGYGYTF	TGTGCCACCAGTAAGAACGGGGGCTATGGCTACACCTTC
TRBV15	TRBJ1-5	many	TRBD1	CATSSSGQEDQPQHF	TGTGCCACCAGCAGTTCTGGACAGGAGGATCAGCCCCAGCATTTT
TRBV6-2/TRBV6-3	TRBJ1-2	many	-	CASRTGAEGYTF	TGTGCCAGCCGGACGGGGGCTGAAGGCTACACCTTC
TRBV3-1	TRBJ2-7	few	-	CASSQDRGWGLEQYF	TGTGCCAGCAGCCAAGACCGTGGTTGGGGGCTCGAGCAGTACTTC
TRBV6-5	TRBJ1-2	-	-	CASSTLTAQYGYTF	TGTGCCAGCAGTACCCTGACAGCGCAATATGGCTACACCTTC
TRBV7-6	TRBJ1-2	-	-	CASSPGTTLTGYGYTF	TGCGCCAGCAGCCCGGGGACTACTCTTACGGGCTATGGCTACACCTTC
TRBV2	TRBJ2-1	few	TRBD2	CASREVAGSNEQFF	TGTGCCAGCAGGGAGGTAGCGGGGAGCAATGAGCAGTTCTTC
TRBV7-7	TRBJ2-7	once	TRBD1	CASSADRAREQYF	TGTGCCAGCAGCGCGGACAGGGCTAGAGAGCAGTACTTC
TRBV4-3	TRBJ2-7	many	-	CASSQGWSAYEQYF	TGCGCCAGCAGCCAAGGGTGGAGCGCATACGAGCAGTACTTC
TRBV5-8	TRBJ1-4	few	-	CASSLAGAGEKLFF	TGTGCCAGCAGCTTGGCAGGGGCAGGAGAAAAACTGTTTTTT
TRBV19	TRBJ2-7	many	TRBD1	CASSMGQASYEQYF	TGTGCCAGTAGTATGGGACAGGCATCCTACGAGCAGTACTTC
TRBV20-1	TRBJ2-2	many	-	CSASQTGVNTGELFF	TGCAGTGCTAGTCAGACGGGAGTGAACACCGGGGAGCTGTTTTTT